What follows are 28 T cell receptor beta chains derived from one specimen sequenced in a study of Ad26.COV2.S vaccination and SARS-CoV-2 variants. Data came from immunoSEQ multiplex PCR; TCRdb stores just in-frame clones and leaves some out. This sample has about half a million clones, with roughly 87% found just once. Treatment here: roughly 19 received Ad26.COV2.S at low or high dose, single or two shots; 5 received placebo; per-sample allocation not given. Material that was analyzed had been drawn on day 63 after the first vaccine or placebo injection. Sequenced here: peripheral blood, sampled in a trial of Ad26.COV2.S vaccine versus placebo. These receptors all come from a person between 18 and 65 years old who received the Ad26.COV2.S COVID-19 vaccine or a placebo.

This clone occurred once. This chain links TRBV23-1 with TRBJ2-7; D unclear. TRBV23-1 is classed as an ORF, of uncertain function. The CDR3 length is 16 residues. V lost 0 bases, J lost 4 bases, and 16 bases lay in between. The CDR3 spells CASSQSNSYLSYEQYF. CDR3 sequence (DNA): TGCGCCAGCAGTCAATCGAACAGCTACCTTTCTTACGAGCAGTACTTC.

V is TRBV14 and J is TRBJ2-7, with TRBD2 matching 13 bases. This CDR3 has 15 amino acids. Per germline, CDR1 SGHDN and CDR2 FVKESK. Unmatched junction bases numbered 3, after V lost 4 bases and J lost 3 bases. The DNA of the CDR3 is TGTGCCAGCAGCCCGGGACTAGCGGGGTACTACGAGCAGTACTTC. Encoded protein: CASSPGLAGYYEQYF.

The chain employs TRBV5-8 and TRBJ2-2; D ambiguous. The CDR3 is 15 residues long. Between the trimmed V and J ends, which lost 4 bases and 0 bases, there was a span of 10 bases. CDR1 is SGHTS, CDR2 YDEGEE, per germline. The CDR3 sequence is CASSPGRANTGELFF. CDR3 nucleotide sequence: TGTGCCAGCAGCCCCGGGCGAGCGAACACCGGGGAGCTGTTTTTT.

The CDR3 bases are TGTGCCAGCAGTCGGACAGAGTATGGCTACACCTTC. As protein: CASSRTEYGYTF. The chain uses TRBV5-6 and TRBJ1-2, with TRBD1 as a possible D gene (6 bases). The CDR3 runs to 12 residues. Trimming left V 5 bases short and J 5 bases short, with 10 bases between. Germline assignment: CDR1 SGHDT and CDR2 YYEEEE.

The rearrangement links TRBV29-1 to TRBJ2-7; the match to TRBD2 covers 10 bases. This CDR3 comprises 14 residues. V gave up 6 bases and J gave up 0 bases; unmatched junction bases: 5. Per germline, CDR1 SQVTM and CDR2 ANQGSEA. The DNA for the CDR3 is TGCAGCGTGAGTAGCGGGGGGTCCTCCTACGAGCAGTACTTC. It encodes CSVSSGGSSYEQYF.

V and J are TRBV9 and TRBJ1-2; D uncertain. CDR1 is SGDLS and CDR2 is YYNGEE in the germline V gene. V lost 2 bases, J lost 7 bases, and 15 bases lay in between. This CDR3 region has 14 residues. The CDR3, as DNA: TGTGCCAGCAGCGTTGACCAGGTTCTTGGTGGCTACACCTTC. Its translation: CASSVDQVLGGYTF.

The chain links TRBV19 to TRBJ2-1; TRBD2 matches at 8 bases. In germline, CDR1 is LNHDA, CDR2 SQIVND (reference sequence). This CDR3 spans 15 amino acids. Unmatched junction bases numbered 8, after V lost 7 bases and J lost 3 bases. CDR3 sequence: CASKPGGSIYNEQFF. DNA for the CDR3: TGTGCCAGTAAGCCGGGGGGGAGCATCTACAATGAGCAGTTCTTC.

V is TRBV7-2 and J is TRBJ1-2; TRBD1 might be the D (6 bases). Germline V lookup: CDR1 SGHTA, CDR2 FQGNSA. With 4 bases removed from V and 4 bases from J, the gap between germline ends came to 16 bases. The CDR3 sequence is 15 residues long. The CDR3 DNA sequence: TGTGCCAGCAGCTCCCCCACGACAGGACTCTATGGCTACACCTTC. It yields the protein CASSSPTTGLYGYTF.

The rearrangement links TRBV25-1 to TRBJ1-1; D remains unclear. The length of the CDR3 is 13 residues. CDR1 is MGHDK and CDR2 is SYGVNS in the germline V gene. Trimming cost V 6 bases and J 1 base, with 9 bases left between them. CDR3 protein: CASRKTENTEAFF. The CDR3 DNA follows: TGTGCCAGCAGAAAAACAGAGAACACTGAAGCTTTCTTT.

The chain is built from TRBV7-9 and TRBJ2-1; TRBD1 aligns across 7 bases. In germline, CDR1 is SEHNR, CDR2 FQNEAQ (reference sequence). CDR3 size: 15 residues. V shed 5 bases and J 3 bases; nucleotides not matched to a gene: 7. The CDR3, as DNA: TGTGCCAGCAGCCCGGGGCAGGGGGACTACAATGAGCAGTTCTTC. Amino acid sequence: CASSPGQGDYNEQFF.

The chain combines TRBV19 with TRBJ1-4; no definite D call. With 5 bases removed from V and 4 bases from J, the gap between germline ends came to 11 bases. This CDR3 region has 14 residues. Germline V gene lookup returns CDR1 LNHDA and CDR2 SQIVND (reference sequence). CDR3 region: CASSPPGSNEKLFF. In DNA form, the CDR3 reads TGTGCCAGTAGTCCGCCGGGGAGTAATGAAAAACTGTTTTTT.

CDR3 region: CASSLTSHGYTF. The CDR3 DNA is TGTGCCAGCAGCTTAACCAGCCATGGCTACACCTTC. This sequence joins TRBV7-8 and TRBJ1-2, with no clear D. Germline CDR1 SGHVS, CDR2 FQNEAQ. The CDR3 has 12 residues. Deletions cut 2 bases from V and 6 bases from J, with 7 bases between.

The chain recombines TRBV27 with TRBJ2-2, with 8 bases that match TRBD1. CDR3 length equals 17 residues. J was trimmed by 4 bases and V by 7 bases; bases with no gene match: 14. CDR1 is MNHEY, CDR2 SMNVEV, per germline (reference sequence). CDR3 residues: CASIPWGDRGGTGELFF. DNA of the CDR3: TGTGCCAGCATTCCGTGGGGCGACAGGGGCGGCACCGGGGAGCTGTTTTTT.

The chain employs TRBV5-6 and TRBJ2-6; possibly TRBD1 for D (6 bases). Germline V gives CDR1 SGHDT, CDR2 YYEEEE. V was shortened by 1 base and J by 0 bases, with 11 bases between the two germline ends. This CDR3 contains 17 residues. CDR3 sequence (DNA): TGTGCCAGCAGCTTGTTACAGGGTAACTCTGGGGCCAACGTCCTGACTTTC. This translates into CASSLLQGNSGANVLTF.

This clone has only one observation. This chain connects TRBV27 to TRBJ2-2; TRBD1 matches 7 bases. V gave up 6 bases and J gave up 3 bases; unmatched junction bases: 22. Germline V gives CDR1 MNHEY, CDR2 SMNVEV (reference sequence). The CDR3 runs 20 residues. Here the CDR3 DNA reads TGTGCCAGCAGCCCAACCGCAAGGGGTGTAGGGGGCTCTGACACCGGGGAGCTGTTTTTT. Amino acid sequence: CASSPTARGVGGSDTGELFF.

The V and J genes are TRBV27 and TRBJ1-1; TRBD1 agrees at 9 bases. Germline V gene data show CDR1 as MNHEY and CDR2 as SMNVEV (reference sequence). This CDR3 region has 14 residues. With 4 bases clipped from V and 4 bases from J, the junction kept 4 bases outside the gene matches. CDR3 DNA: TGTGCCAGCAGTTCCGGGACAGGGCCCACTGAAGCTTTCTTT. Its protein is CASSSGTGPTEAFF.

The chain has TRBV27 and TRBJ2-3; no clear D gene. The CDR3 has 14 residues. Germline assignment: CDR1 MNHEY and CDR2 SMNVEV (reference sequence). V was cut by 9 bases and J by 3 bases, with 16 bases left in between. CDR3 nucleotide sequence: TGTGCCAGTTCGCTCTCCAGTCCGACAGATACGCAGTATTTT. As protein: CASSLSSPTDTQYF.

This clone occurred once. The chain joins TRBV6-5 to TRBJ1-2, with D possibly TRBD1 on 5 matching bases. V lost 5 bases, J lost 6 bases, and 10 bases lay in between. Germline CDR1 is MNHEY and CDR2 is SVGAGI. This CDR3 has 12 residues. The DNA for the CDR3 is TGTGCCAGCAGTCCAGGGCAGGATGGCTACACCTTC. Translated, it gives CASSPGQDGYTF.

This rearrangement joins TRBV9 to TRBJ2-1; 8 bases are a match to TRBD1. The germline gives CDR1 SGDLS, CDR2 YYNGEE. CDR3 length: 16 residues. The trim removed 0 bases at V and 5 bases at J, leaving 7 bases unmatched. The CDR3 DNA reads TGTGCCAGCAGCGTAGGAGGGACAGGCTACGACAATGAGCAGTTCTTC. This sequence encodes CASSVGGTGYDNEQFF.

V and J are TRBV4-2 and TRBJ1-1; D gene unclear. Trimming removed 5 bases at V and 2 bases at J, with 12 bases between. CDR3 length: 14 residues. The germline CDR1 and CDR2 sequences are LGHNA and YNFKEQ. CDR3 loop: CASSLSWANTEAFF. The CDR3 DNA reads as TGTGCCAGCAGCTTGTCTTGGGCCAACACTGAAGCTTTCTTT.

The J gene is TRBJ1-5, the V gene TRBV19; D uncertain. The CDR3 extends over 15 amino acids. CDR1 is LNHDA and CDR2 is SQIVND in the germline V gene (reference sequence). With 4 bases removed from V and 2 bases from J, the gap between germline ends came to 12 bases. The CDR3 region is CASSNWAQGNQPQHF. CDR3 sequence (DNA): TGTGCCAGTAGTAATTGGGCTCAGGGCAATCAGCCCCAGCATTTT.

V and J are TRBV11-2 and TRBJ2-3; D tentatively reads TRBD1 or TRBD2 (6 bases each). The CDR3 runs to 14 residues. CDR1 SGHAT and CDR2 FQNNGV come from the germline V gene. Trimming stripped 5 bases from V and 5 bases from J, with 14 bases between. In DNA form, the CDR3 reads TGTGCCAGCAGCGCATGGGGGGCCCAAGATACGCAGTATTTT. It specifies CASSAWGAQDTQYF.

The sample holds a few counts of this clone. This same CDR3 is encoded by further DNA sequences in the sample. CDR3 coding DNA: TGTGCCAGCAGCTTTAGCGGTTACGAGCAGTACTTC. Protein product: CASSFSGYEQYF. This chain uses TRBV5-4 with TRBJ2-7; tentative D call: TRBD2 (6 bases). The V end lost 2 bases, the J end lost 4 bases, and 7 bases lay between the germline ends. Germline loops: CDR1 SGHNT, CDR2 YYREEE (reference sequence). CDR3 size: 12 residues.

The DNA of the CDR3 is TGTGCCAGCAGTGATTATTACTTGCGGAACACTGAAGCTTTCTTT. This codes for CASSDYYLRNTEAFF. The chain joins TRBV6-1 to TRBJ1-1; D ambiguous. Germline V gene data show CDR1 as MNHNS and CDR2 as SASEGT. The CDR3 is made up of 15 amino acids. V was shortened by 3 bases and J by 1 base, with 12 bases between the two germline ends.

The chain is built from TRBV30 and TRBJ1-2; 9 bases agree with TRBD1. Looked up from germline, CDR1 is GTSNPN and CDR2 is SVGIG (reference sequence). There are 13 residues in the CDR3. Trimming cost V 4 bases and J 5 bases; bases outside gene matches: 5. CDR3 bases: TGTGCCTGGATGGGACAGGGATTTTATGGCTACACCTTC. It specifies CAWMGQGFYGYTF.

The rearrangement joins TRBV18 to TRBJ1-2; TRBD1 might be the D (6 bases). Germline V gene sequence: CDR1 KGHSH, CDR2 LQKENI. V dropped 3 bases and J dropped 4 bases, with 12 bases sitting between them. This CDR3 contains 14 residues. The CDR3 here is CASSPGGLVYGYTF. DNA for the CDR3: TGTGCCAGCTCACCTGGGGGGCTTGTCTATGGCTACACCTTC.

The chain's CDR3 is CASSIVGGQGNQPQHF. The CDR3, as DNA: TGTGCCAGTAGTATAGTAGGGGGACAGGGAAATCAGCCCCAGCATTTT. The rearrangement joins TRBV19 to TRBJ1-5; 9 bases match TRBD1. The CDR3 runs 16 residues. Germline V lookup: CDR1 LNHDA, CDR2 SQIVND (reference sequence). V was clipped by 1 base and J by 4 bases; unmatched bases: 5.

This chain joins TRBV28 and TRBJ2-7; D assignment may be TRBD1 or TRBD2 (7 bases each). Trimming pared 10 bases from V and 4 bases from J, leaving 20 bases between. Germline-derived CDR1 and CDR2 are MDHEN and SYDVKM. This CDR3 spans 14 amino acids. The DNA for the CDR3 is TGTGCCACCATCAGACAGGGAGGGAATTACGAGCAGTACTTC. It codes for CATIRQGGNYEQYF.